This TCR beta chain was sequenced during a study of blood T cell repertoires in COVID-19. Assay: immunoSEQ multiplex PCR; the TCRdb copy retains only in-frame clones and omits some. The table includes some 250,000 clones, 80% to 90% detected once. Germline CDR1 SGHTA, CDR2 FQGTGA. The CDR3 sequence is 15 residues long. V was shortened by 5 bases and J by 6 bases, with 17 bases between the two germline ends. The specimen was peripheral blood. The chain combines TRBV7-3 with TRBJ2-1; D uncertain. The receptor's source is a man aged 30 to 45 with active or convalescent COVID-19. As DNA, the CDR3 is TGTGCCAGCAGCCAAATTGCTGGTTCAGGCAATGAGCAGTTCTTC. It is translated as CASSQIAGSGNEQFF.